This note documents a single T cell receptor beta chain sequence. The antigen is unknown. This CDR3 contains 14 residues. V shed 3 bases, J shed 12 bases, and the junction held 11 bases outside the gene matches. CDR1 and CDR2 from the germline V gene are SEHNR and FQNEAQ (reference sequence). These data originate in a study of CD8 T cell repertoires and HIV-1 epitope variants. Study summary: Controls included no peptide, Ebola AY9 epitope, and a CMV, EBV, flu pool. Enriched T cells were co-cultured with equal autologous T cell-negative cells.

Clones were read by immunoSEQ multiplex PCR, and TCRdb kept only the in-frame ones, dropping some. The sample lists 4,500 to 6,500 clones; about three fifths were seen once. The V call is TRBV7-9, the J call TRBJ2-7, with 10 bases lining up with TRBD1. The sample taken for sequencing was cultured CD8+ T cells derived from PBMCs. This TCR was recovered from a male donor with HIV. CDR3 sequence (DNA): TGTGCCAGCAGCTTGGACCGGGACAGGGGATCTGGGTACTTC. It is translated as CASSLDRDRGSGYF.